The rows below give T cell receptor beta chains drawn from one sample of a study of blood T cells in healthy people across ages. One entry per CDR3 protein, called by TCRdb with MiXCR from the 5' RACE reads. In the table there are over a million distinct CDR3 sequences, approximately 40% of which are singletons. The material sequenced was blood. Receptors were obtained from a woman between 18 and 30 years old in good health. CDR3s include the opening cysteine and the closing phenylalanine or tryptophan. A D gene is named only where the DNA matches it firmly. Some rows have no size entry. The others give once, few or many, or a class for an expanded clone.

TRBJ2-7 TRBD2 - TRBV20-1 CSARLAGVQEQYF TGCAGTGCCCGCCTGGCGGGAGTACAGGAGCAGTACTTC
TRBJ2-7 - - TRBV24-1 CATSDWGEDEQYF TGTGCCACCAGTGATTGGGGGGAGGATGAGCAGTACTTC
TRBJ2-2 - - TRBV12-3/TRBV12-4 CASSSRKIANTGELFF TGTGCCAGCAGCTCACGCAAAATCGCGAACACCGGGGAGCTGTTTTTT
TRBJ1-5 TRBD1 few TRBV28 CASSLQGAFSYSNQPQHF TGTGCCAGCAGTCTACAGGGGGCCTTCTCCTATAGCAATCAGCCCCAGCATTTT
TRBJ1-6 - - TRBV3-1 CASSQTAANSPLHF TGTGCCAGCAGCCAAACAGCCGCCAATTCACCCCTCCACTTT
TRBJ1-2 - - TRBV12-3/TRBV12-4 CASSPTGRGNYGYTF TGTGCCAGCAGCCCGACGGGGCGGGGTAACTATGGCTACACCTTC
TRBJ2-5 - - TRBV20-1 CSARPGGPQETQYF TGCAGTGCTAGGCCAGGGGGGCCCCAAGAGACCCAGTACTTC
TRBJ2-7 TRBD1 few TRBV5-1 CASKPGQGYEQYF TGCGCCAGCAAACCGGGACAGGGTTACGAGCAGTACTTC
TRBJ2-3 - - TRBV2 CASSDRSSTDTQYF TGTGCCAGCAGTGACCGGAGTAGCACAGATACGCAGTATTTT
TRBJ1-2 - - TRBV7-2 CASSLVPGSNYGYTF TGTGCCAGCAGCTTAGTCCCCGGGAGTAACTATGGCTACACCTTC
TRBJ1-6 - few TRBV11-2 CASSLEGWNSPLHF TGTGCCAGCAGCTTAGAAGGGTGGAATTCACCCCTCCACTTT
TRBJ2-5 TRBD1 - TRBV3-1 CASSQAWDRDMGGETQYF TGTGCCAGCAGCCAAGCCTGGGACAGGGATATGGGGGGAGAGACCCAGTACTTC
TRBJ1-2 TRBD1 - TRBV6-5 CASRQGQGGVLYGYTF TGTGCCAGCAGACAGGGACAGGGGGGGGTTCTCTATGGCTACACCTTC
TRBJ2-5 - few TRBV5-1 CASSGGVPGQETQYF TGCGCCAGCAGCGGCGGGGTCCCAGGACAAGAGACCCAGTACTTC
TRBJ1-1 - - TRBV4-1 CASSHLVGQKAFF TGCGCCAGCAGCCATTTGGTCGGACAGAAAGCTTTCTTT
TRBJ2-3 - few TRBV7-2 CASSLGPRVSTDTQYF TGTGCCAGCAGCTTGGGCCCCCGAGTCAGCACAGATACGCAGTATTTT
TRBJ2-3 - few TRBV29-1 CSVEGGFRLTDTQYF TGCAGCGTTGAAGGCGGTTTCCGCTTGACAGATACGCAGTATTTT
TRBJ2-1 - - TRBV6-2/TRBV6-3 CASSPQGSPFAYNEQFF TGTGCCAGCAGCCCCCAAGGTTCTCCCTTCGCCTACAATGAGCAGTTCTTC
TRBJ2-7 - many TRBV29-1 CSVEETYEQYF TGCAGCGTTGAAGAAACCTACGAGCAGTACTTC
TRBJ1-2 TRBD1 - TRBV5-1 CASSLRVTGDGYTF TGCGCCAGCAGCTTGCGAGTGACAGGGGATGGCTACACCTTC
TRBJ2-7 TRBD2 few TRBV12-3/TRBV12-4 CASSLAGTSGYNEQYF TGTGCCAGCAGTTTAGCCGGGACTAGCGGTTACAATGAGCAGTACTTC
TRBJ2-3 - - TRBV9 CASSGSETTDTQYF TGTGCCAGCAGCGGTAGCGAAACCACAGATACGCAGTATTTT
TRBJ2-1 - - TRBV7-2 CASSLTGFSYNEQFF TGTGCCAGCAGCTTAACGGGATTCTCCTACAATGAGCAGTTCTTC
TRBJ2-7 - few TRBV25-1 CASSERGHPYEQYF TGTGCCAGCAGTGAACGGGGACACCCCTACGAGCAGTACTTC
TRBJ2-3 - many TRBV5-1 CASSLGGNTDTQYF TGCGCCAGCAGCTTGGGAGGGAACACAGATACGCAGTATTTT
TRBJ2-7 - - TRBV6-8 CAGGGGDSDYNEQYF TGTGCCGGCGGTGGCGGGGACTCCGACTACAATGAGCAGTACTTC
TRBJ1-1 - - TRBV4-1 CASSQVGERAFF TGCGCCAGCAGCCAAGTGGGGGAAAGGGCTTTCTTT
TRBJ2-7 TRBD2 - TRBV6-5 CASSLSLAGAQYF TGTGCCAGCAGTCTTAGTTTAGCGGGGGCACAGTACTTC
TRBJ1-4 TRBD1 - TRBV5-1 CASSFTGGTNEKLFF TGCGCCAGCAGCTTTACAGGGGGCACTAATGAAAAACTGTTTTTT
TRBJ2-7 - many TRBV20-1 CSAAQGIGEQYF TGCAGTGCGGCACAGGGTATTGGCGAGCAGTACTTC
TRBJ2-1 TRBD2 - TRBV12-3/TRBV12-4 CASSSPGAGAGNEQFF TGTGCCAGCAGTTCCCCCGGGGCGGGAGCAGGTAATGAGCAGTTCTTC
TRBJ1-2 TRBD1 - TRBV20-1 CSPGQGDNYGYTF TGCAGTCCCGGACAGGGGGACAACTATGGCTACACCTTC
TRBJ2-1 - - TRBV12-3/TRBV12-4 CASSLIEGGEQFF TGTGCCAGCAGTTTGATCGAGGGAGGTGAGCAGTTCTTC
TRBJ2-3 TRBD2 few TRBV20-1 CSASGRASGGKDTQYF TGCAGTGCTAGCGGCCGAGCTAGCGGGGGGAAAGATACGCAGTATTTT
TRBJ2-5 - few TRBV13 CASSLWGDLGETQYF TGTGCCAGCAGCTTATGGGGGGACCTCGGAGAGACCCAGTACTTC
TRBJ1-2 TRBD1 - TRBV12-3/TRBV12-4 CASSLGAGGRLNYGYTF TGTGCCAGCAGTTTAGGGGCAGGGGGCCGCCTTAACTATGGCTACACCTTC
TRBJ1-4 TRBD1 - TRBV7-9 CASVGQGGTALGEKLFF TGTGCCAGCGTTGGACAGGGAGGTACGGCTTTAGGGGAAAAACTGTTTTTT
TRBJ2-1 TRBD2 many TRBV3-1 CASSQGLAGVYEQFF TGTGCCAGCAGCCAGGGACTAGCGGGAGTCTATGAGCAGTTCTTC
TRBJ1-1 - - TRBV19 CASSIVAGNTEAFF TGTGCCAGTAGTATAGTAGCGGGGAACACTGAAGCTTTCTTT
TRBJ2-2 - few TRBV20-1 CSAIGGSTGELFF TGCAGTGCTATCGGGGGAAGCACCGGGGAGCTGTTTTTT
TRBJ2-1 - - TRBV10-3 CAINDMTANNEQFF TGTGCCATCAATGATATGACAGCGAACAATGAGCAGTTCTTC
TRBJ2-3 - - TRBV6-1 CASSALSGRSDTQYF TGTGCCAGCAGTGCCTTAAGTGGCAGATCAGATACGCAGTATTTT
TRBJ2-7 - few TRBV28 CASTTAGPYEQYF TGTGCCAGCACTACAGCGGGTCCCTACGAGCAGTACTTC
TRBJ1-2 TRBD1 few TRBV10-3 CAISEGTGPSYGYTF TGTGCCATCAGTGAGGGGACAGGCCCCAGCTATGGCTACACCTTC
TRBJ2-7 TRBD1 many TRBV29-1 CSVRGQNYEQYF TGCAGCGTGAGGGGACAGAACTACGAGCAGTACTTC
TRBJ2-3 - few TRBV6-5 CASSYFGPTDTQYF TGTGCCAGCAGTTACTTCGGGCCCACAGATACGCAGTATTTT
TRBJ2-1 TRBD2 - TRBV19 CASRSTSGYYNEQFF TGTGCCAGTAGGTCGACTAGCGGATATTACAATGAGCAGTTCTTC
TRBJ2-3 TRBD2 - TRBV7-2 CASSLGFRREYSADTQYF TGTGCCAGCAGTCTTGGTTTTCGGCGGGAGTATAGCGCAGATACGCAGTATTTT
TRBJ2-7 TRBD2 once TRBV6-6 CATKEGGSYEQYF TGTGCCACCAAAGAGGGAGGGTCCTACGAGCAGTACTTC